Shown below are 31 T cell receptor beta chains from a single sample sequenced in a study of radiotherapy plus CTLA-4 blockade in lung cancer. Sequenced by immunoSEQ multiplex PCR; TCRdb stores in-frame clones only, minus some. The data show roughly 54,000 clones, around 85% seen once. Sample: peripheral blood, taken from a patient treated with radiotherapy plus ipilimumab. Source of these receptors: a human donor with non-small cell lung cancer who had a partial response to radiotherapy plus ipilimumab.

This clone has just one count. The chain links TRBV11-3 to TRBJ2-1; the match to TRBD2 covers 9 bases. From germline, CDR1 is SGHNT and CDR2 YENEEA. CDR3 size: 15 residues. Trimming took 3 bases from V and 4 from J; bases not matched to a gene: 4. CDR3 sequence (DNA): TGTGCCAGCAGCTTTGCGGGGGGGTCTTACAATGAGCAGTTCTTC. It specifies CASSFAGGSYNEQFF.

The chain links TRBV4-2 to TRBJ2-2, with TRBD1 matching over 7 bases. This CDR3 contains 13 residues. Trimming cost V 6 bases and J 5 bases; bases outside gene matches: 3. Per germline, CDR1 LGHNA and CDR2 YNFKEQ. Here the CDR3 DNA reads TGTGCCAGCAGGAACAGGGGTACCGGGGAGCTGTTTTTT. Amino acid sequence: CASRNRGTGELFF.

The chain is built from TRBV28 and TRBJ1-1; D call uncertain. The CDR3 runs 13 residues. Germline V CDR1 and CDR2: MDHEN, SYDVKM. V was clipped by 8 bases and J by 3 bases, with 13 bases between them. In DNA form, the CDR3 reads TGTGCCAGCCTTTATGGGCGAGACACTGAAGCTTTCTTT. This gives the protein CASLYGRDTEAFF.

The chain is built from TRBV9 and TRBJ2-7, with D possibly TRBD1 on 6 matching bases. V lost 2 bases, J lost 7 bases, and 13 bases lay in between. From germline, CDR1 is SGDLS and CDR2 YYNGEE. The CDR3 is made up of 13 amino acids. Here the CDR3 reads CASSVQQGREQYF. In DNA form, the CDR3 reads TGTGCCAGCAGCGTCCAACAGGGTAGGGAGCAGTACTTC.

The gene calls are TRBV6-6 and TRBJ2-3; D is possibly TRBD2 (7 bases). V was clipped by 6 bases and J by 2 bases, with 18 bases between them. From germline, CDR1 is MNHNY and CDR2 SVGAGI (reference sequence). The CDR3 is made up of 16 amino acids. The DNA of the CDR3 is TGTGCCAGCAGCTTCCCCGAGGGGGGGTACACAGATACGCAGTATTTT. Its translation: CASSFPEGGYTDTQYF.

This clone was recorded a few times. The rearrangement uses TRBV13 and TRBJ1-2; D remains unclear. CDR1 and CDR2 from the germline V gene are PRHDT and FYEKMQ (reference sequence). Deletions cut 5 bases from V and 4 bases from J, with 14 bases between. The CDR3 consists of 14 residues. The CDR3 region is CASSIRVPTYGYTF. The CDR3, as DNA: TGTGCCAGCAGCATCCGGGTTCCAACCTATGGCTACACCTTC.

Written as DNA, the CDR3 is TGTGCCAGCAACACATACAATTCACCCCTCCACTTT. Residues: CASNTYNSPLHF. The V gene is TRBV2, the J gene TRBJ1-6; D not certain. The CDR3 totals 12 residues. Germline V gene sequence: CDR1 SNHLY, CDR2 FYNNEI. V lost 7 bases and J 7 bases, leaving 8 bases between the germline ends.

This clone has only one observation. V is TRBV28 and J is TRBJ1-5; 10 positions match TRBD1. Germline-derived CDR1 and CDR2 are MDHEN and SYDVKM. This CDR3 is 14 amino acids long. V was pared by 8 bases and J by 6 bases, with 7 bases of the junction left unmatched. The CDR3 nucleotides read TGTGCCAGCCGAAGGGACAGGGGAGGTCAGCCCCAGCATTTT. Translated, it gives CASRRDRGGQPQHF. Variable domain in full (rest from reference TRBV28 and TRBJ1-5): DVKVTQSSRYLVKRTGEKVFLECVQDMDHENMFWYRQDPGLGLRLIYFSYDVKMKEKGDIPEGYSVSREKKERFSLILESASTNQTSMYLCASRRDRGGQPQHFGDGTRLSIL.

This sequence joins TRBV7-9 and TRBJ1-2, with D uncertain. CDR3 length equals 14 residues. Trimming removed 4 bases from V and 3 bases from J, with 12 bases in between. Per germline, CDR1 SEHNR and CDR2 FQNEAQ (reference sequence). CDR3: CASSSTSVHYGYTF. In nucleotides, the CDR3 is TGTGCCAGCAGCTCAACCTCGGTCCACTATGGCTACACCTTC.

V and J are TRBV5-4 and TRBJ2-1, with D possibly being TRBD2 (7 bases). This CDR3 is 17 amino acids long. The V and J ends lost 0 bases and 5 bases respectively, with 18 bases between them. CDR1 SGHNT and CDR2 YYREEE come from the germline V gene (reference sequence). Here the CDR3 reads CASSLEGRRGQHNEQFF. The CDR3 nucleotides are TGTGCCAGCAGCTTGGAAGGGAGGCGGGGGCAGCACAATGAGCAGTTCTTC.

V and J are TRBV5-6 and TRBJ1-1, with D possibly being TRBD1 (6 bases). V was clipped by 3 bases and J by 5 bases, with 17 bases between them. The CDR3 contains 15 residues. The germline V gene has CDR1 SGHDT and CDR2 YYEEEE. The CDR3: CASSSPPGVDTEAFF. The CDR3, as DNA: TGTGCCAGCAGCTCTCCCCCAGGGGTGGATACTGAAGCTTTCTTT.

This chain joins TRBV7-9 and TRBJ2-7; TRBD1 matches 8 bases. Germline trimming cut 1 base from V and 3 bases from J; bases unmatched to any gene: 8. The CDR3 loop spans 16 amino acids. Germline V gene sequence: CDR1 SEHNR, CDR2 FQNEAQ (reference sequence). The CDR3 nucleotides read TGTGCCAGCAGCTTAGGACAGGGGATCCTTTTCTACGAGCAGTACTTC. Its protein is CASSLGQGILFYEQYF.

The CDR3 is CASSPGGANEKLFF. For the CDR3, the DNA is TGCGCCAGCAGCCCTGGGGGCGCAAATGAAAAACTGTTTTTT. The chain carries TRBV4-1 and TRBJ1-4; possibly TRBD1 for D (6 bases). This CDR3 is 14 amino acids long. V was clipped by 4 bases and J by 5 bases, with 11 bases between them. CDR1 and CDR2 (germline): MGHRA, YSYEKL.

V gene TRBV13 combines with J gene TRBJ2-7; D possibly corresponds to TRBD2 (6 bases). Per germline, CDR1 PRHDT and CDR2 FYEKMQ (reference sequence). V lost 5 bases to trimming and J lost 7 bases, with 18 bases between them. The CDR3 is made up of 14 amino acids. The CDR3 spells CASSGAFGAGEQYF. In DNA form, the CDR3 reads TGTGCCAGCAGCGGGGCTTTTGGGGCGGGGGAGCAGTACTTC.

The rearrangement links TRBV6-6 to TRBJ1-5; D is possibly TRBD1 (6 bases). Germline loops: CDR1 MNHNY, CDR2 SVGAGI (reference sequence). The CDR3 spans 16 residues. The V and J ends lost 6 bases and 0 bases respectively, with 15 bases between them. CDR3 in DNA: TGTGCCAGCAGACTACTACAGGGAGATAGCAATCAGCCCCAGCATTTT. Its protein product is CASRLLQGDSNQPQHF.

The rearrangement links TRBV5-1 to TRBJ2-5; D may be TRBD1 (5 bases). Trimming took off 5 bases at V and 4 bases at J, with 15 bases between the two ends. This CDR3 has 14 amino acids. Looked up from germline, CDR1 is SGHRS and CDR2 is YFSETQ. The CDR3 DNA sequence: TGCGCCAGCAGTTCCCCCGCGACAGCAGAGACCCAGTACTTC. This translates into CASSSPATAETQYF. Supplemented by reference TRBV5-1 and TRBJ2-5, the full variable domain reads KAGVTQTPRYLIKTRGQQVTLSCSPISGHRSVSWYQQTPGQGLQFLFEYFSETQRNKGNFPGRFSGRQFSNSRSEMNVSTLELGDSALYLCASSSPATAETQYFGPGTRLLVL.

The chain couples TRBV18 to TRBJ2-7; D gene ambiguous. Germline-derived CDR1 and CDR2 are KGHSH and LQKENI. V shed 2 bases and J shed 3 bases, with 5 bases lying between them. The CDR3 consists of 12 residues. The CDR3 DNA sequence: TGTGCCAGCTCACCAGGGCTCTACGAGCAGTACTTC. As protein: CASSPGLYEQYF.

The J gene is TRBJ2-7, the V gene TRBV15; tentative D call: TRBD2 (5 bases). CDR3 length equals 13 residues. Germline CDR1 is LNHNV and CDR2 is YYDKDF (reference sequence). V lost 0 bases and J lost 4, with 7 bases in between. The CDR3 nucleotides read TGTGCCACCAGCAGAGATCCGGGGTACGAGCAGTACTTC. Its translation: CATSRDPGYEQYF.

This chain joins TRBV19 and TRBJ2-1, with 8 nucleotides matching TRBD1. The CDR3 runs to 16 residues. Germline loops: CDR1 LNHDA, CDR2 SQIVND (reference sequence). V lost 3 bases to trimming and J lost 6 bases; unmatched junction nucleotides: 10. The CDR3 DNA reads TGTGCCAGTAGTATTGGCCCCGGACAGGGCCTCAATGAGCAGTTCTTC. Translating it yields CASSIGPGQGLNEQFF.

The V call is TRBV27, the J call TRBJ2-1; TRBD1 matches 8 bases. The V and J ends lost 0 bases and 7 bases, in that order; junction bases with no gene match: 5. The CDR3 has 15 amino acids. Germline CDR1 is MNHEY and CDR2 is SMNVEV (reference sequence). The CDR3 spells CASSLSQGGYNEQFF. CDR3 nucleotides: TGTGCCAGCAGTTTATCACAGGGGGGTTATAATGAGCAGTTCTTC.

The chain combines TRBV25-1 with TRBJ1-1; D is ambiguous. Between the trimmed V and J ends, which lost 3 bases and 0 bases, there was a span of 5 bases. Germline V gene sequence: CDR1 MGHDK, CDR2 SYGVNS. The CDR3 runs 13 residues. This CDR3 reads CASSDPMNTEAFF. The CDR3 DNA follows: TGTGCCAGCAGTGACCCTATGAACACTGAAGCTTTCTTT.

V gene TRBV5-4 combines with J gene TRBJ1-2, with 7 nucleotides matching TRBD1. Germline CDR1 reads SGHNT; CDR2 reads YYREEE (reference sequence). The J segment lost 4 bases and the V segment lost 3 bases, leaving 6 bases of the junction unmatched. The CDR3 extends over 14 amino acids. In nucleotides, the CDR3 is TGTGCCAGCAGCTCTCTGACAGGGTTCTATGGCTACACCTTC. Its protein is CASSSLTGFYGYTF. The full variable domain, its missing parts supplied by reference TRBV5-4 and TRBJ1-2, is ETGVTQSPTHLIKTRGQQVTLRCSSQSGHNTVSWYQQALGQGPQFIFQYYREEENGRGNFPPRFSGLQFPNYSSELNVNALELDDSALYLCASSSLTGFYGYTFGSGTRLTVV.

The gene calls are TRBV2 and TRBJ1-4; 7 nucleotides match TRBD1. After removal of 6 bases from V and 3 bases from J, the junction contained 7 bases not matched to a gene. Germline loops: CDR1 SNHLY, CDR2 FYNNEI. The CDR3 has 15 residues. This CDR3 reads CASSDRVRANEKLFF. The CDR3 nucleotides are TGTGCCAGCAGCGACAGGGTGAGGGCTAATGAAAAACTGTTTTTT.

This chain connects TRBV5-1 to TRBJ1-4; 10 bases are shared with TRBD1. V lost 0 bases, J lost 0 bases, and 8 bases stayed unmatched. The CDR3 extends over 19 amino acids. From germline, CDR1 is SGHRS and CDR2 YFSETQ. The CDR3 nucleotides read TGCGCCAGCAGCTTGGGACAGGGGGCCACCTTTGCAACTAATGAAAAACTGTTTTTT. Translated, it gives CASSLGQGATFATNEKLFF.

On this clone: This is likely a read error, given that the CDR3 carries no conserved phenylalanine or tryptophan at its end. The CDR3 sequence is CASSLRTSPAADTQYL. The CDR3, as DNA: TGCGCCAGCAGCCTCAGAACTAGCCCCGCGGCAGATACGCAGTATCTT. V and J are TRBV5-1 and TRBJ2-3, with D possibly matching TRBD2 (6 bases). CDR3 length: 16 residues. From germline, CDR1 is SGHRS and CDR2 YFSETQ. The V and J ends lost 4 bases and 4 bases respectively, with 19 bases between them.

The chain links TRBV7-8 to TRBJ2-5; D is perhaps TRBD1 (5 bases). Germline V gives CDR1 SGHVS, CDR2 FQNEAQ. The V and J ends lost 5 bases and 1 base respectively, with 8 bases between them. The CDR3 has 13 amino acids. The CDR3 region has the DNA TGTGCCAGCAGCCGTGACAGCCAAGAGACCCAGTACTTC. Translated: CASSRDSQETQYF.

The chain employs TRBV5-1 and TRBJ2-7; 10 positions match TRBD1. CDR1 is SGHRS, CDR2 YFSETQ, per germline. The trim removed 3 bases at V and 2 bases at J, leaving 2 bases unmatched. CDR3 length equals 14 residues. The CDR3 region has the DNA TGCGCCAGCAGCTATGGGACAGGGGCCTACGAGCAGTACTTC. It is translated as CASSYGTGAYEQYF.

The chain links TRBV9 to TRBJ1-5; TRBD1 matches at 11 bases. There are 18 residues in the CDR3. The ends lost 7 bases at V and 0 bases at J; junction bases unmatched: 12. Germline CDR1 is SGDLS and CDR2 is YYNGEE. Here the CDR3 reads CASDTPDRGRYSNQPQHF. Written as DNA, the CDR3 is TGTGCCAGCGACACTCCGGACAGGGGGCGTTATAGCAATCAGCCCCAGCATTTT.

This clone has a handful of counts. The chain is built from TRBV4-1 and TRBJ2-1; D perhaps matches TRBD2 (7 bases). CDR1 is MGHRA and CDR2 is YSYEKL in the germline V gene. Trimming removed 2 bases from V and 8 bases from J, with 19 bases in between. CDR3 length: 16 residues. CDR3 sequence reads: CASSQLRGGPRDEQFF. CDR3 DNA: TGCGCCAGCAGCCAACTAAGGGGGGGGCCGCGGGATGAGCAGTTCTTC.

The CDR3 region is CASSQDQQGAQYGYTF. For the CDR3, the DNA is TGCGCCAGCAGCCAAGATCAACAGGGGGCGCAGTATGGCTACACCTTC. V usage is TRBV4-1 and J usage is TRBJ1-2; TRBD1 matches 9 bases. The V segment lost 0 bases and the J segment 5 bases; nucleotides outside the gene matches: 7. The CDR3 runs to 16 residues. Per germline, CDR1 MGHRA and CDR2 YSYEKL.

The chain couples TRBV19 to TRBJ1-5; D perhaps matches TRBD1 (6 bases). V was cut by 6 bases and J by 3 bases, with 12 bases left in between. The CDR3 covers 14 residues. CDR1 LNHDA and CDR2 SQIVND come from the germline V gene (reference sequence). This chain's CDR3 is CASRVGGYNQPQHF. The CDR3, as DNA: TGTGCCAGTAGGGTAGGGGGTTACAATCAGCCCCAGCATTTT.